A selection of T cell receptor beta chains follows, all from one sample in a study of blood T cell repertoires in COVID-19. Sequencing was performed with immunoSEQ multiplex PCR; in TCRdb, only in-frame clones are kept and a portion is missing. The profile shows fewer than 45,000 clones, just under 75% of them singletons. The sequenced sample consisted of peripheral blood. The origin of the receptors is a man between 65 and 85 years old with COVID-19, enrolled during active disease. The CDR3 runs from the conserved cysteine through the conserved F or W. A D gene is named only where the DNA matches it firmly. Rows give clone size only sometimes, using once, few, many, or a class for an expanded clone.

clone size	V gene	J gene	D gene	CDR3 DNA	CDR3 protein
NA	TRBV7-2	TRBJ2-1	NA	TGTGCCAGCAGCTTTGAGTGGGGGCGTCTCTACAATGAGCAGTTCTTC	CASSFEWGRLYNEQFF
NA	TRBV30	TRBJ2-1	TRBD2	TGTGCCTGGACTAGCGGGGGTTCTGAGCAGTTCTTC	CAWTSGGSEQFF
many	TRBV2	TRBJ1-5	NA	TGTGCCAGCAGTCCCCGGGGAGCTAGCAATCAGCCCCAGCATTTT	CASSPRGASNQPQHF
NA	TRBV30	TRBJ2-7	NA	TGTGCCTGGAGTGGGGCAGCCTACGAGCAGTACTTC	CAWSGAAYEQYF
NA	TRBV2	TRBJ1-5	NA	TGTGCCAGCAGTTATAGGGGCAGCCGCGGGGATCAGCCCCAGCATTTT	CASSYRGSRGDQPQHF
NA	TRBV6-5	TRBJ2-3	TRBD1	TGTGCCAGCAGGGACAGGGGGGTCCCGACGCAGTATTTT	CASRDRGVPTQYF
NA	TRBV19	TRBJ2-3	TRBD2	TGTGCCAGTAGTAGCGGGGGGCCCACAGATACGCAGTATTTT	CASSSGGPTDTQYF
NA	TRBV7-2	TRBJ2-7	NA	TGTGCCAGCAGCCCACCCCAGAGGTACGAGCAGTACTTC	CASSPPQRYEQYF
NA	TRBV7-3	TRBJ1-2	NA	TGTGCCAGCAGCATGGACAGCTATGGCTACACCTTC	CASSMDSYGYTF
NA	TRBV24-1	TRBJ2-2	NA	TGTGCCACCAGTGGAAGCAGGGGGAACACCGGGGAGCTGTTTTTT	CATSGSRGNTGELFF
NA	TRBV7-9	TRBJ2-3	NA	TGTGCCAGCAGCGGTCCGCGGGATACGCAGTATTTT	CASSGPRDTQYF
NA	TRBV7-8	TRBJ2-7	TRBD2	TGTGCCAGCAGCAAGCACCCGGGACTAGCGGGAGGCCAGCAGTACTTC	CASSKHPGLAGGQQYF
NA	TRBV5-1	TRBJ1-3	NA	TGCGCCAGCAGCTTGGATCCCCTAGGGCGGGGGGGGCTCGGAGGAAACACCATATATTTT	CASSLDPLGRGGLGGNTIYF
NA	TRBV5-8	TRBJ2-7	TRBD1	TGTGCCTCAAATCTGGGGGACAGCCCGTACGAGCAGTACTTC	CASNLGDSPYEQYF
NA	TRBV24-1	TRBJ1-2	TRBD1	TGTGCCACCAGTGATTCCTGGACAGGGGTCTATGGCTACACCTTC	CATSDSWTGVYGYTF
NA	TRBV6-1	TRBJ2-7	TRBD2	TGTGCCAGCAGTGAAAGCGACCTCCTTTTGTCCCGGGAGGGCCCCATCGAGCAGTACTTC	CASSESDLLLSREGPIEQYF
NA	TRBV2	TRBJ1-2	NA	TGTGCCAGCAAGTACGGTCCCCACTATGGCTACACCTTC	CASKYGPHYGYTF
few	TRBV5-6	TRBJ1-2	TRBD1	TGTGCCAGCAGCTTTAGGGGGCTTCCTGGCTACACCTTC	CASSFRGLPGYTF
NA	TRBV7-2	TRBJ2-7	NA	TGTGCCAGCAGCTTAGTCACGGGAGCCTCCTACGAGCAGTACTTC	CASSLVTGASYEQYF
NA	TRBV27	TRBJ1-1	NA	TGTGCCAGCAGTTTGCAGGGAAGGAACACTGAAGCTTTCTTT	CASSLQGRNTEAFF
NA	TRBV5-1	TRBJ1-1	NA	TGCGCCAGCAGCTTGGCCGGGGGTCTCACTGAAGCTTTCTTT	CASSLAGGLTEAFF
NA	TRBV29-1	TRBJ1-2	TRBD1	TGCAGCGTTGAAGGACAGGGAGGTGGCTACACCTTC	CSVEGQGGGYTF
once	TRBV5-1	TRBJ2-7	NA	TGCGCCAGCAGTCGGGGGAGCTACGAGCAGTACTTC	CASSRGSYEQYF
NA	TRBV9	TRBJ1-2	NA	TGTGCCAGCAGCTCAGGGTATGGCTACACCTTC	CASSSGYGYTF
NA	TRBV7-8	TRBJ1-1	TRBD1	TGTGCCAGCAGCTTACGGGAACGGGACAGGCGTATGAACACTGAAGCTTTCTTT	CASSLRERDRRMNTEAFF
NA	TRBV3-1/TRBV3-2	TRBJ1-2	TRBD1	TGTGCCAGCAGCCAAGATACAGGGGCGAGGGGCTACACCTTC	CASSQDTGARGYTF
NA	TRBV11-1	TRBJ1-1	NA	TGTGCCAGCAGCTCACAGCCGTTGACTGAAGCTTTCTTT	CASSSQPLTEAFF
once	TRBV7-9	TRBJ1-6	NA	TGTGCCAGCAGCCCCCCGGGAATTTCACCCCTCCACTTT	CASSPPGISPLHF
once	TRBV3-1/TRBV3-2	TRBJ1-2	NA	TGTGCCAGCAGCCAAGAATTGCAGGGTTCATATGGCTACACCTTC	CASSQELQGSYGYTF
few	TRBV24-1	TRBJ2-3	NA	TGTGCCACCAGTGTTGATAGGGGCAAATCGGCGGGCACAGATACGCAGTATTTT	CATSVDRGKSAGTDTQYF
NA	TRBV21-1	TRBJ2-1	NA	TGTGCCAGCACCGCGCGGGAGGCGGGAGGGCCAACGGGGACGGGTGAGCAGTTCTTC	CASTAREAGGPTGTGEQFF
NA	TRBV19	TRBJ1-1	NA	TGTGCCAGTAGTATAGATCGGCGGGGGTCGAAAGCTTTCTTT	CASSIDRRGSKAFF
NA	TRBV24-1	TRBJ2-1	NA	TGTGCCACCAGCGTCGGGGTAAACAATGAGCAGTTCTTC	CATSVGVNNEQFF
once	TRBV28	TRBJ2-5	TRBD2	TGTGCCAGCAGTTTAAGCGGGAGGGGTTGGGAGACCCAGTACTTC	CASSLSGRGWETQYF
few	TRBV5-1	TRBJ2-7	TRBD1	TGCGCCAGCAGCGGAGGGCGGACAGGGGGGGACGAGCAGTACTTC	CASSGGRTGGDEQYF
once	TRBV15	TRBJ1-5	NA	TGTGCCACCAGCAGAGATAAGGGAGGTCAGCCCCAGCATTTT	CATSRDKGGQPQHF
NA	TRBV5-1	TRBJ1-1	TRBD1	TGCGCCAGCAGCTTGGGAGGACAGGGGGGGACTGAAGCTTTCTTT	CASSLGGQGGTEAFF
NA	TRBV29-1	TRBJ2-7	NA	TGCAGTACGATAGGGGTCACCTACGAGCAGTACTTC	CSTIGVTYEQYF
NA	TRBV5-1	TRBJ2-7	TRBD1	TGCGCCAGCAGCGAGACAGGGGGATCCTACGAGCAGTACTTC	CASSETGGSYEQYF
few	TRBV28	TRBJ2-7	TRBD2	TGTGCCAGTAGTTCGGGGGGAGAGGGTAGCTACGAGCAGTACTTC	CASSSGGEGSYEQYF
NA	TRBV18	TRBJ1-1	NA	TGTGCCAGCTCCCAACAGGGTATGAACACTGAAGCTTTCTTT	CASSQQGMNTEAFF
medium-sized	TRBV6-2/TRBV6-3	TRBJ1-5	NA	TGTGCCAGCAGTTACATGTCAGGAGGGAATAGCAATCAGCCCCAGCATTTT	CASSYMSGGNSNQPQHF
few	TRBV15	TRBJ1-5	TRBD1	TGTGCCACCAGCAGAGTGCGACAGGGTGTCAATCAGCCCCAGCATTTT	CATSRVRQGVNQPQHF
NA	TRBV19	TRBJ1-5	NA	TGTGCCAGTAGTATTAGACAGGCCCGTCGGACTTTTAGCAATCAGCCCCAGCATTTT	CASSIRQARRTFSNQPQHF
NA	TRBV4-3	TRBJ2-2	NA	TGCGCCAGCAGCCAAGACCCAGCGCGGTTCAACACCGGGGAGCTGTTTTTT	CASSQDPARFNTGELFF
NA	TRBV18	TRBJ1-6	TRBD1	TGTGCCAGCTCACCACCGAGATCTGGGACAGGGAATTCACCCCTCCACTTT	CASSPPRSGTGNSPLHF
few	TRBV27	TRBJ2-7	TRBD2	TGTGCCAGCAGTTTCCAAGGACTAGACGGTAGGGAGCAGTACTTC	CASSFQGLDGREQYF
NA	TRBV3-1/TRBV3-2	TRBJ2-3	NA	TGTGCCAGCAGCTCCCGGACTACAGGGGGCACAGATACGCAGTATTTT	CASSSRTTGGTDTQYF
once	TRBV5-5	TRBJ2-7	TRBD1	TGTGCCAGCAGATGGGGACAGGGGCGGAACGAGCAGTACTTC	CASRWGQGRNEQYF
NA	TRBV4-1	TRBJ2-7	NA	TGCGCCAGCAGCCTTAGCGCCCAATACGAGCAGTACTTC	CASSLSAQYEQYF
NA	TRBV6-2/TRBV6-3	TRBJ1-1	TRBD1	TGTGCCAGCAGTTCTACAGGGGGAAGAACTGAAGCTTTCTTT	CASSSTGGRTEAFF
NA	TRBV30	TRBJ1-1	NA	TGTGCCTGGAGTGGGACAGCTACTGAAGCTTTCTTT	CAWSGTATEAFF